These 24 T cell receptor beta chains were all obtained from the same sample, sequenced in a study of beta chain features in type 1 diabetes. No antigens are known for them. Study results and limitations: Shorter TCRB CDR3s, moderately but significantly so, marked every one of the four CD4+ subsets in Type 1 diabetes patients.

Reverse transcription of all isolated RNA meant that expressed TCRB transcripts were sequenced. Assay used: immunoSEQ multiplex PCR; TCRdb lists only in-frame clones, some missing. The sample holds some 350,000 clones, about 14% seen once. Sequences were obtained from naive CD4+ T cells from blood. The receptors come from a woman aged 18-35 years with type 1 diabetes.

The J gene is TRBJ2-2, the V gene TRBV27; no firm D call. CDR1 and CDR2 (germline): MNHEY, SMNVEV (reference sequence). This CDR3 is 16 amino acids long. V was clipped by 4 bases and J by 4 bases, with 16 bases between them. Here the CDR3 reads CASSSLLSVSTGELFF. As DNA, the CDR3 is TGTGCCAGCAGTTCCCTCCTTTCAGTATCCACCGGGGAGCTGTTTTTT.

The chain has TRBV18 and TRBJ1-2; perhaps TRBD1 as D (5 bases). V was pared by 6 bases and J by 5 bases, with 13 bases between. Germline V gene lookup returns CDR1 KGHSH and CDR2 LQKENI. The CDR3 contains 13 residues. The CDR3 DNA follows: TGTGCCAGCTCGCCGGGGGATGGATATGGCTACACCTTC. Protein: CASSPGDGYGYTF.

The rearrangement joins TRBV5-1 to TRBJ1-1, with TRBD1 matching 8 bases. V lost 4 bases and J lost 1; bases outside the gene matches: 3. CDR1 is SGHRS, CDR2 YFSETQ, per germline. The length of the CDR3 is 14 residues. The CDR3 region is CASSGQGPNTEAFF. The CDR3 DNA is TGCGCCAGCAGCGGACAGGGACCGAACACTGAAGCTTTCTTT.

This clone appeared a few times. The chain is built from TRBV10-3 and TRBJ1-1; D is undetermined. The length of the CDR3 is 13 residues. V dropped 6 bases and J dropped 0 bases, with 8 bases sitting between them. Germline V gives CDR1 ENHRY, CDR2 SYGVKD. The CDR3 spells CAIRGGVNTEAFF. For the CDR3, the DNA is TGTGCCATCAGAGGCGGGGTGAACACTGAAGCTTTCTTT.

The sample holds a few counts of this clone. The gene calls are TRBV20-1 and TRBJ2-1; D call uncertain. The CDR3 length is 10 residues. Trimming took off 5 bases at V and 8 bases at J, with 7 bases between the two ends. Per the germline V gene, CDR1 is DFQATT and CDR2 is SNEGSKA (reference sequence). In DNA form, the CDR3 reads TGCAGTGCTCCCGAGTATGAGCAGTTCTTC. It codes for CSAPEYEQFF.

This chain links TRBV18 with TRBJ2-7; 8 bases map to TRBD1. The CDR3 is 12 amino acids. Germline assignment: CDR1 KGHSH and CDR2 LQKENI. V shed 5 bases, J shed 9 bases, and the junction held 6 bases outside the gene matches. DNA of the CDR3: TGTGCCAGCTCAACAACAGGGGGTGGGCAGTACTTC. It codes for CASSTTGGGQYF.

V usage is TRBV4-3 and J usage is TRBJ2-7, with TRBD2 matching 8 bases. V was clipped by 0 bases and J by 4 bases; unmatched bases: 5. Per the germline V gene, CDR1 is LGHNA and CDR2 is YSLEER. The CDR3 totals 15 residues. The CDR3 nucleotides are TGCGCCAGCAGCCAAGAGATAGGCGGGAGGTACGAGCAGTACGTC. Its translation is CASSQEIGGRYEQYV.

This chain links TRBV7-3 with TRBJ2-1; TRBD2 might be the D (6 bases). CDR1 and CDR2 from the germline V gene are SGHTA and FQGTGA. The length of the CDR3 is 16 residues. The ends were cut back, 3 bases at V and 3 bases at J, with 15 bases in the middle. The CDR3 protein is CASSFGTPAIYNEQFF. The CDR3 DNA is TGTGCCAGCAGCTTCGGGACTCCAGCCATCTACAATGAGCAGTTCTTC.

In its sample, this clone was seen a few times. J is TRBJ2-7 and V is TRBV25-1, with a tentative D call TRBD1 (5 bases). The CDR3 contains 13 residues. Germline V gene data show CDR1 as MGHDK and CDR2 as SYGVNS. Trimming pared 6 bases from V and 3 bases from J, leaving 12 bases between. The CDR3 DNA follows: TGTGCCAGCAGAGCAGACAGACTCTACGAGCAGTACGTC. It codes for CASRADRLYEQYV.

The chain links TRBV4-3 to TRBJ2-3, with 9 bases that match TRBD2. V trimming: 0 bases; J trimming: 5 bases; junction bases outside the gene matches: 15. The CDR3 is 19 amino acids. Per germline, CDR1 LGHNA and CDR2 YSLEER. In DNA form, the CDR3 reads TGCGCCAGCAGCCAAGATTTCCTCCCGGCTAGCGGGAATATAGATACGCAGTATTTT. Translation: CASSQDFLPASGNIDTQYF.

There are a few counts of this clone. This chain joins TRBV5-1 and TRBJ2-6, with TRBD1 matching over 9 bases. Trimming at V came to 2 bases and at J to 0 bases, leaving 3 bases not matched to a gene. The CDR3 is 17 residues long. Looked up from germline, CDR1 is SGHRS and CDR2 is YFSETQ. The DNA for the CDR3 is TGCGCCAGCAGCTTAGGGACAGGGCCCTCTGGGGCCAACGTCCTGACTTTC. This encodes CASSLGTGPSGANVLTF.

The chain recombines TRBV5-1 with TRBJ2-1; D is unclear. CDR3 size: 12 residues. V lost 0 bases to trimming and J lost 8 bases, with 6 bases between them. Germline V lookup: CDR1 SGHRS, CDR2 YFSETQ. The CDR3 DNA is TGCGCCAGCAGCTTGGACTCCCATGAGCAGTTCTTC. It specifies CASSLDSHEQFF. The entire variable domain, with the rest obtained from reference TRBV5-1 and TRBJ2-1, is as follows: KAGVTQTPRYLIKTRGQQVTLSCSPISGHRSVSWYQQTPGQGLQFLFEYFSETQRNKGNFPGRFSGRQFSNSRSEMNVSTLELGDSALYLCASSLDSHEQFFGPGTRLTVL.

The chain uses TRBV5-6 and TRBJ2-1; 8 bases map to TRBD2. The CDR3 length is 15 residues. CDR1 is SGHDT, CDR2 YYEEEE, per germline. The V and J ends lost 5 bases and 3 bases, in that order; junction bases with no gene match: 7. CDR3 region: CASSYYSGNYNEQFF. DNA of the CDR3: TGTGCCAGCAGTTATTATAGCGGGAACTACAATGAGCAGTTCTTC.

The gene calls are TRBV6-5 and TRBJ2-1, with TRBD2 identical over 7 bases. Germline V gene lookup returns CDR1 MNHEY and CDR2 SVGAGI. The CDR3 runs 13 residues. Trimming took 8 bases from V and 5 from J; bases not matched to a gene: 6. This CDR3 reads CASRKAGNNEQFF. CDR3 coding DNA: TGTGCCAGCCGAAAAGCGGGGAACAATGAGCAGTTCTTC.

The chain is built from TRBV7-2 and TRBJ2-7, with TRBD1 identical over 8 bases. V shed 3 bases and J 2 bases; nucleotides not matched to a gene: 6. Germline values: CDR1 SGHTA, CDR2 FQGNSA. This CDR3 region has 15 residues. CDR3: CASSLTGTGAYEQYF. DNA for the CDR3: TGTGCCAGCAGCTTGACCGGGACAGGAGCCTACGAGCAGTACTTC.

The chain has TRBV28 and TRBJ2-2; possible D gene TRBD1, 6 bases. Germline V gene sequence: CDR1 MDHEN, CDR2 SYDVKM. V lost 7 bases, J lost 4 bases, and 16 bases lay in between. The CDR3 length is 15 residues. The CDR3 spells CASTNPLTGTGELFF. CDR3 coding DNA: TGTGCCAGCACCAACCCGTTGACAGGCACCGGGGAGCTGTTTTTT.

The chain is built from TRBV2 and TRBJ2-1, with a weak D call TRBD1 (6 bases). Trimming cost V 6 bases and J 5 bases, with 11 bases left between them. From germline, CDR1 is SNHLY and CDR2 FYNNEI. The CDR3 runs 13 residues. The CDR3 DNA sequence: TGTGCCAGCAGACAGGGTAGCAACAATGAGCAGTTCTTC. Translated, it gives CASRQGSNNEQFF.

This clone was detected only a few times. The chain has TRBV10-3 and TRBJ2-1; D is uncertain. This CDR3 region has 15 residues. CDR1 is ENHRY, CDR2 SYGVKD, per germline. V lost 2 bases and J 0 bases, leaving 8 bases between the germline ends. The CDR3 bases are TGTGCCATCAGTGAGGAACAGAGCTCCTACAATGAGCAGTTCTTC. Amino acids: CAISEEQSSYNEQFF.

This clone was counted only a few times. The V gene is TRBV4-3, the J gene TRBJ2-1; 8 bases align to TRBD2. Germline CDR1 is LGHNA and CDR2 is YSLEER. With 2 bases clipped from V and 14 bases from J, the junction kept 14 bases outside the gene matches. The CDR3 contains 15 residues. This CDR3 reads CASSQNSGGTMREFF. CDR3 DNA sequence: TGCGCCAGCAGCCAAAACAGCGGGGGTACAATGAGGGAGTTCTTC.

This chain links TRBV29-1 with TRBJ2-1; D might be TRBD2 (6 bases). The V gene's germline CDR1 is SQVTM and CDR2 ANQGSEA. Trimming cost V 7 bases and J 9 bases, with 34 bases left between them. The CDR3 consists of 18 residues. As DNA, the CDR3 is TGCAGCGGGAGGTCCAGATACATAGGGAAACGCGGGGATGTTGAGCAGTTCTTC. Translating gives CSGRSRYIGKRGDVEQFF.

The table lists this clone with a few counts. This sequence joins TRBV5-4 and TRBJ2-5; 12 bases map to TRBD1. Germline V gene sequence: CDR1 SGHNT, CDR2 YYREEE (reference sequence). The CDR3 runs to 15 residues. The junction had 6 bases not matched to a gene; V was cut back by 4 bases and J by 5 bases. CDR3 amino acids: CASSRGDRGPETQYF. CDR3 coding DNA: TGTGCCAGCAGCCGGGGGGACAGGGGGCCGGAGACCCAGTACTTC.

A few counts support this clone. The chain combines TRBV9 with TRBJ2-1; 7 nucleotides agree with TRBD2. This CDR3 spans 16 amino acids. Germline lookup yields CDR1 SGDLS and CDR2 YYNGEE. V lost 4 bases, J lost 7 bases, and 14 bases stayed unmatched. In DNA, the CDR3 is TGTGCCAGCAGCCCCCGGGGGGAGTTAGGGCGGAATGAGCAGTTCTTC. Protein sequence: CASSPRGELGRNEQFF.

This sequence joins TRBV9 and TRBJ2-1, with a possible D match to TRBD2 (6 bases). Germline loops: CDR1 SGDLS, CDR2 YYNGEE. The CDR3 consists of 15 residues. V lost 3 bases to trimming and J lost 5 bases, with 15 bases between them. The CDR3 loop is CASSASGGTHNEQFF. CDR3 nucleotides: TGTGCCAGCAGCGCCTCAGGAGGGACTCACAATGAGCAGTTCTTC.

The chain is built from TRBV9 and TRBJ2-3; unclear D gene. Trimming left V 4 bases short and J 3 bases short, with 6 bases between. CDR3 length: 12 residues. Germline V gene data show CDR1 as SGDLS and CDR2 as YYNGEE. In DNA, the CDR3 is TGTGCCAGCAGCCCAGCGACAGATACGCAGTATTTT. It specifies CASSPATDTQYF.